These 20 T cell receptor beta chains were all obtained from the same sample, sequenced in a study of beta chain features in type 1 diabetes. cDNA synthesis used the whole RNA isolate, giving expressed TCRB sequences. Clones were sequenced by immunoSEQ multiplex PCR, and TCRdb holds only the in-frame ones, with some missing. The sample has under 95,000 clones; 30% to 40% are singletons. The specimen was stem cell memory CD4+ T cells from blood. All receptors come from a young woman in good health.

The genes are TRBV7-8 and TRBJ2-2; 8 nucleotides agree with TRBD1. CDR1 SGHVS and CDR2 FQNEAQ come from the germline V gene. Trimming removed 4 bases from V and 7 bases from J; junction bases left unmatched: 8. The CDR3 has 15 residues. DNA of the CDR3: TGTGCCAGCAGCTCATACAGGGGGTCGGGCGGGGAGCTGTTTTTT. Its protein product is CASSSYRGSGGELFF.

The J gene is TRBJ2-7, the V gene TRBV28, with TRBD1 identical over 10 bases. Germline CDR1 is MDHEN and CDR2 is SYDVKM. The CDR3 spans 13 residues. V dropped 6 bases and J dropped 3; count of bases not matched to a gene: 2. CDR3 loop: CASRTGGNYEQYF. The DNA for the CDR3 is TGTGCCAGCAGGACAGGGGGCAACTACGAGCAGTACTTC.

The V and J genes are TRBV18 and TRBJ2-7; 9 positions match TRBD2. The CDR3 extends over 14 amino acids. Unmatched junction bases numbered 6, after V lost 6 bases and J lost 3 bases. The germline CDR1 and CDR2 sequences are KGHSH and LQKENI. The chain's CDR3 is CASSPLSGSYEQYF. Here the CDR3 DNA reads TGTGCCAGCTCTCCCCTTAGCGGGAGCTACGAGCAGTACTTC.

This chain joins TRBV11-2 and TRBJ2-5; 7 nucleotides align to TRBD2. The CDR3 extends over 15 amino acids. Per germline, CDR1 SGHAT and CDR2 FQNNGV. V was pared by 3 bases and J by 3 bases, with 7 bases of the junction left unmatched. The CDR3 region has the DNA TGTGCCAGCAGCTTGGGAGGGAGGGCCAAAGAGACCCAGTACTTC. Its protein product is CASSLGGRAKETQYF.

The chain is built from TRBV30 and TRBJ1-5, with 7 nucleotides matching TRBD1. The germline CDR1 and CDR2 sequences are GTSNPN and SVGIG (reference sequence). J gave up 2 bases and V 6 bases, and 7 bases lay outside the gene matches. The CDR3 spans 14 residues. The CDR3 sequence is CACDRAGGNQPQHF. CDR3 in DNA: TGTGCCTGTGACAGGGCTGGTGGCAATCAGCCCCAGCATTTT.

The chain joins TRBV4-3 to TRBJ1-1, with D possibly being TRBD1 (6 bases). V was pared by 2 bases and J by 1 base, with 11 bases between. The CDR3 has 15 residues. Germline-derived CDR1 and CDR2 are LGHNA and YSLEER. The CDR3 nucleotides are TGCGCCAGCAGCCAAAGTACACAGGGGAACACTGAAGCTTTCTTT. The encoded protein is CASSQSTQGNTEAFF.

The genes are TRBV19 and TRBJ2-2; 7 bases map to TRBD1. V dropped 5 bases and J dropped 0; count of bases not matched to a gene: 3. This CDR3 has 15 amino acids. Germline V lookup: CDR1 LNHDA, CDR2 SQIVND (reference sequence). The CDR3 region is CASSADRANTGELFF. Here the CDR3 DNA reads TGTGCCAGTAGTGCTGACAGGGCGAACACCGGGGAGCTGTTTTTT.

The J gene is TRBJ1-6, the V gene TRBV2; 8 nucleotides agree with TRBD1. The germline V gene encodes CDR1 SNHLY and CDR2 FYNNEI. There are 14 residues in the CDR3. V trimming: 6 bases; J trimming: 7 bases; junction bases outside the gene matches: 5. Here the CDR3 reads CASRDRVANSPLHF. As DNA, the CDR3 is TGTGCCAGCAGGGACAGGGTTGCGAATTCACCCCTCCACTTT.

The chain carries TRBV2 and TRBJ1-2, with 8 positions matching TRBD1. Germline CDR1 is SNHLY and CDR2 is FYNNEI. Trimming took 4 bases from V and 8 from J; bases not matched to a gene: 15. The CDR3 length is 16 residues. The chain's CDR3 is CASSGTRQGPSRGYTF. In nucleotides, the CDR3 is TGTGCCAGCAGTGGCACCAGACAGGGGCCTTCTCGGGGCTACACCTTC. The entire variable domain, with the rest obtained from reference TRBV2 and TRBJ1-2, is as follows: EPEVTQTPSHQVTQMGQEVILRCVPISNHLYFYWYRQILGQKVEFLVSFYNNEISEKSEIFDDQFSVERPDGSNFTLKIRSTKLEDSAMYFCASSGTRQGPSRGYTFGSGTRLTVV.

The chain uses TRBV7-2 and TRBJ1-5; weak D call: TRBD1 (5 bases). The CDR3 covers 17 residues. The V end was cut by 1 base, the J end by 0 bases, with 13 bases between. Germline V CDR1 and CDR2: SGHTA, FQGNSA. As DNA, the CDR3 is TGTGCCAGCAGCTTAGATCCAGGGCCAAATAGCAATCAGCCCCAGCATTTT. Translated: CASSLDPGPNSNQPQHF. Complete variable domain (other parts from reference TRBV7-2 and TRBJ1-5): GAGVSQSPSNKVTEKGKDVELRCDPISGHTALYWYRQSLGQGLEFLIYFQGNSAPDKSGLPSDRFSAERTGGSVSTLTIQRTQQEDSAVYLCASSLDPGPNSNQPQHFGDGTRLSIL.

The chain carries TRBV10-3 and TRBJ1-4; possible D gene TRBD1, 5 bases. Trimming removed 8 bases at V and 4 bases at J, with 11 bases between. The V gene's germline CDR1 is ENHRY and CDR2 SYGVKD. The CDR3 spans 13 residues. CDR3: CAIRGALNEKLFF. The CDR3 bases are TGTGCCATCCGCGGGGCCCTTAATGAAAAACTGTTTTTT.

CDR3 sequence (DNA): TGTGCCAGCAGCAGTTTTCAGGGGAATTCACCCCTCCACTTT. Its protein product is CASSSFQGNSPLHF. V usage is TRBV7-9 and J usage is TRBJ1-6; D is perhaps TRBD1 (6 bases). The V gene's germline CDR1 is SEHNR and CDR2 FQNEAQ (reference sequence). V was shortened by 5 bases and J by 7 bases, with 12 bases between the two germline ends. This CDR3 is built from 14 residues.

The chain combines TRBV11-3 with TRBJ2-1; a weak D match, TRBD1 (6 bases). Trimming took off 0 bases at V and 10 bases at J, with 16 bases between the two ends. This CDR3 has 15 residues. Germline CDR1 and CDR2: SGHNT and YENEEA. The CDR3 DNA sequence: TGTGCCAGCAGCTTAGATACCCTCACAGGGAACGAGCAGTTCTTC. Protein sequence: CASSLDTLTGNEQFF.

This clone was counted a few times. The J gene is TRBJ2-7, the V gene TRBV7-8; a possible D gene is TRBD1 (5 bases). This CDR3 is 14 amino acids long. Trimming stripped 5 bases from V and 5 bases from J, with 16 bases between. CDR1 and CDR2 (germline): SGHVS, FQNEAQ. CDR3 nucleotide sequence: TGTGCCAGCAGCGTCGGTCATCAGGGTGACGAGCAGTACTTC. Amino acids: CASSVGHQGDEQYF.

This clone appeared a few times. The V gene is TRBV5-4, the J gene TRBJ1-2; D remains unclear. The CDR3 has 14 amino acids. Trimming pared 1 base from V and 4 bases from J, leaving 11 bases between. Germline CDR1 and CDR2: SGHNT and YYREEE (reference sequence). The CDR3 is CASSLIEPSYGYTF. The CDR3 region has the DNA TGTGCCAGCAGCTTGATAGAACCTTCCTATGGCTACACCTTC.

The chain employs TRBV5-1 and TRBJ2-2, with 12 nucleotides matching TRBD2. Losses at the gene ends were 0 bases for V and 5 bases for J; bases not matched to a gene: 2. Germline V gives CDR1 SGHRS, CDR2 YFSETQ. The CDR3 spans 16 residues. The CDR3 here is CASSLGTSGVTGELFF. CDR3 nucleotide sequence: TGCGCCAGCAGCTTGGGGACTAGCGGGGTTACCGGGGAGCTGTTTTTT.

The chain is built from TRBV11-2 and TRBJ2-1; D is perhaps TRBD1 (6 bases). This CDR3 is built from 15 residues. V gave up 1 base and J gave up 4 bases, with 11 bases separating them. Germline CDR1 reads SGHAT; CDR2 reads FQNNGV. Here the CDR3 reads CASSLVRQVYNEQFF. CDR3 DNA sequence: TGTGCCAGCAGCTTAGTCAGACAGGTATACAATGAGCAGTTCTTC.

J is TRBJ2-1 and V is TRBV13; 9 bases map to TRBD1. CDR1 is PRHDT, CDR2 FYEKMQ, per germline (reference sequence). The trim removed 6 bases at V and 4 bases at J, leaving 16 bases unmatched. The CDR3 length is 18 residues. CDR3 protein: CASSFLTPGQGPYNEQFF. CDR3 DNA sequence: TGTGCCAGCAGTTTCCTTACCCCGGGACAGGGTCCTTACAATGAGCAGTTCTTC.

This clone was seen a handful of times. The chain carries TRBV30 and TRBJ2-7; 8 nucleotides align to TRBD2. CDR1 and CDR2 (germline): GTSNPN, SVGIG (reference sequence). V trimming: 8 bases; J trimming: 2 bases; junction bases outside the gene matches: 11. The CDR3 consists of 14 residues. The CDR3 reads CAGGPAGGPYEQYF. CDR3 coding DNA: TGTGCCGGGGGCCCCGCGGGAGGTCCCTACGAGCAGTACTTC.

The chain links TRBV6-5 to TRBJ2-1, with 13 nucleotides matching TRBD2. The CDR3 spans 15 residues. Germline lookup yields CDR1 MNHEY and CDR2 SVGAGI. J was trimmed by 6 bases and V by 5 bases; bases with no gene match: 4. CDR3 DNA sequence: TGTGCCAGCAGTACTAGCGGGGGGGCCGTCAATGAGCAGTTCTTC. Protein product: CASSTSGGAVNEQFF.